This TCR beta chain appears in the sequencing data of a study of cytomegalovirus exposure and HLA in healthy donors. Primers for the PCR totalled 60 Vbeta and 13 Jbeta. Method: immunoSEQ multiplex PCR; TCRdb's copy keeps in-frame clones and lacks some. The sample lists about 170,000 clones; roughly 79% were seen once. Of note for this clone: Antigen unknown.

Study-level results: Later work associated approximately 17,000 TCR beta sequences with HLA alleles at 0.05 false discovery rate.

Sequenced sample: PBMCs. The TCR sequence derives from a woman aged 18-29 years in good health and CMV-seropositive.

The DNA for the CDR3 is TGTGCCAGCAGACCACCCCCGGGACTACGGACTCGAGAGAACACCGGGGAGCTGTTTTTT. Translating it yields CASRPPPGLRTRENTGELFF. This sequence joins TRBV27 and TRBJ2-2; TRBD2 agrees at 7 bases. CDR3 length equals 20 residues. Germline loops: CDR1 MNHEY, CDR2 SMNVEV (reference sequence). V trimming: 6 bases; J trimming: 1 base; junction bases outside the gene matches: 20.